The present T cell receptor beta chain was sequenced within a study of CD8 T cells in ankylosing spondylitis (dated by TCRdb to the late 2010s). Context from the whole study: T cell receptor beta repertoires were profiled in healthy donors and ankylosing spondylitis patients so that disease-linked TCR variants could be found. The full study cohort comprised 25 ankylosing spondylitis patients and about a hundred healthy donors. Peripheral blood was sampled, and synovial fluid was additionally collected from ankylosing spondylitis patients. Results and caveats for the whole study, not just this receptor: The disease-linked clones were reported as significantly enriched in matched synovial fluid samples from ankylosing spondylitis patients. The disease-linked clones had a CD8+ phenotype and were found at relatively low frequencies in peripheral blood. Blood from ankylosing spondylitis patients appeared to be characterized by a TCR beta motif composed of eight highly homologous amino acid variants. Some motif variants had previously been reported in the synovial fluid and blood of reactive arthritis patients, which suggests shared mechanisms of disease initiation.

Trimming at the junction amounts to 3 bases on V and 5 bases on J, and the germline ends lie 10 bases apart. The CDR3 goes from the cysteine to the phenylalanine over 12 residues. CDR3 DNA is the only sequence kept; it has 36 bases, read in frame from the first base. CDR1 and CDR2 are read off the germline V gene (reference sequence) as DFQATT and SNEGSKA. Sequencing instrument: Illumina HiSeq 2500. TCR beta libraries were prepared by quantitative 5'-RACE with molecular barcodes. The published analysis was carried out like this. A new computational method, built on a probabilistic model of VDJ rearrangement, was used to identify disease-linked TCR variants. TCRdb handled the public reads itself, with Q25 trimming in fastp and clone calling in MiXCR, and kept productive beta chains. Rows with one shared CDR3 protein collapse into an entry with the most common genes and DNA. TCRdb, not the original authors, processed these V and J calls. This sample has around 390,000 distinct CDR3 sequences in its table, and about 20% of those were observed once. The ten largest clones capture less than 20% of the sample.

This clonotype was detected a few times. Its target antigen remains unknown. There are no base qualities to consult, and no much larger clone falls within one base. This clonotype originated in a male donor with ankylosing spondylitis. Sequencing used blood, either unsorted or a sorted T cell fraction (not recorded which). The rearrangement joined TRBV20-1 to TRBJ1-1, with the D gene call left open. Read as DNA, the sequence is TGCAGTGCTAGTGTCTGGGAGACTGAAGCTTTCTTT. Its amino acids are CSASVWETEAFF.